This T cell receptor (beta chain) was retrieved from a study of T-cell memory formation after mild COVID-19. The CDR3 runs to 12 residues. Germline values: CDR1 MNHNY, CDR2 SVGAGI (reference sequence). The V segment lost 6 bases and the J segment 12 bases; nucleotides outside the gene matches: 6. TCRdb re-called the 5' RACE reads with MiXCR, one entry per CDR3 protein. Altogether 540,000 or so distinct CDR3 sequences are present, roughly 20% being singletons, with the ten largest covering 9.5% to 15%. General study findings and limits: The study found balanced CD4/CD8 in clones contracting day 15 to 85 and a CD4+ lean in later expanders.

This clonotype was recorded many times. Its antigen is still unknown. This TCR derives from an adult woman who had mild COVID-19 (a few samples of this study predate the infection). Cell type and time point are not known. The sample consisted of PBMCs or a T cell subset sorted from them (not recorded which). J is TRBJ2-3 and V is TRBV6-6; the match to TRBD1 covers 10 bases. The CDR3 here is CASSPGQGRQYF. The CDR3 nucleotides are TGTGCCAGCAGCCCGGGACAGGGGCGTCAGTATTTT.